The text below deals with one T cell receptor beta chain. The identical CDR3 is also encoded by other nucleotide sequences in the sample. This sample is drawn from a study of cytomegalovirus exposure and HLA in healthy donors. The CDR3 runs to 14 residues. Between the trimmed V and J ends, which lost 2 bases and 1 base, there was a span of 9 bases. The V gene's germline CDR1 is MNHEY and CDR2 SMNVEV (reference sequence). The PCR used 60 Vbeta and 13 Jbeta primers. The protocol was immunoSEQ multiplex PCR, while the TCRdb copy is restricted to in-frame clones and leaves out a portion. The repertoire holds some 170,000 clones, with approximately 72% as singletons.

The origin of this receptor is a human donor in good health. Sequenced material: PBMCs. J is TRBJ2-7 and V is TRBV27; D uncertain. The CDR3 reads CASSLGPGSYEQYF. The CDR3 coding sequence is TGTGCCAGCAGTTTAGGTCCAGGTTCCTACGAGCAGTACTTC.